Here is one T cell receptor beta chain with its context. Living in 25 or so US areas, the participants were between roughly 18 and 89 years of age. Which cohort a participant joined came from the clinical history participants gave. Recovered status applied to Cohort 3 donors who had two consecutive negative PCRs. It also applied to those with clearance or with symptom resolution. The data derive from a study of blood T cell repertoires in COVID-19. Across the whole study: Whether acute or convalescent, the COVID-19 samples came from the United States, Italy and Spain.

This CDR3 has 16 residues. Trimming stripped 0 bases from V and 0 bases from J, with 11 bases between. Germline-derived CDR1 and CDR2 are ENHRY and SYGVKD. Sequencing used immunoSEQ multiplex PCR; TCRdb keeps in-frame clones, though not all of them. The data hold roughly 140,000 clones, with approximately 80% observed a single time. This sequence was found in a woman aged 35 to 49 who had recovered from COVID-19. Sequenced input: PBMCs or T cells enriched from blood (not recorded which). The J gene is TRBJ1-1, the V gene TRBV10-3; D is uncertain. The DNA of the CDR3 is TGTGCCATCAGTGAGTCGATAACCGACTTGAACACTGAAGCTTTCTTT. Translation gives CAISESITDLNTEAFF.